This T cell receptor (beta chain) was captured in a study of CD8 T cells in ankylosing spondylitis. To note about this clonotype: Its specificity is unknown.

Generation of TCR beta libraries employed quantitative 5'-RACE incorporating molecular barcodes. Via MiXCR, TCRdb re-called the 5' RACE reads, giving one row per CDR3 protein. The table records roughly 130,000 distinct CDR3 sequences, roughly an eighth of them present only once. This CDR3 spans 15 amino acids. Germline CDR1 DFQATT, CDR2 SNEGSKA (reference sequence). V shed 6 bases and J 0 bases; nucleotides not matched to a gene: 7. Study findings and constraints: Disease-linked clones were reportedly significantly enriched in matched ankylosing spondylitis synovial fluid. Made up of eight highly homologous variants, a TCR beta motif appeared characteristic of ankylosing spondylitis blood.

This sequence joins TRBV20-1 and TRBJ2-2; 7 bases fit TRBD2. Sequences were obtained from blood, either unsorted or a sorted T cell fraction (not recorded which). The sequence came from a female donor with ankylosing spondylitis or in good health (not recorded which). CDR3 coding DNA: TGCAGTGCCGCGGTGAGCGGGGCGAACACCGGGGAGCTGTTTTTT. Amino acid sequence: CSAAVSGANTGELFF.